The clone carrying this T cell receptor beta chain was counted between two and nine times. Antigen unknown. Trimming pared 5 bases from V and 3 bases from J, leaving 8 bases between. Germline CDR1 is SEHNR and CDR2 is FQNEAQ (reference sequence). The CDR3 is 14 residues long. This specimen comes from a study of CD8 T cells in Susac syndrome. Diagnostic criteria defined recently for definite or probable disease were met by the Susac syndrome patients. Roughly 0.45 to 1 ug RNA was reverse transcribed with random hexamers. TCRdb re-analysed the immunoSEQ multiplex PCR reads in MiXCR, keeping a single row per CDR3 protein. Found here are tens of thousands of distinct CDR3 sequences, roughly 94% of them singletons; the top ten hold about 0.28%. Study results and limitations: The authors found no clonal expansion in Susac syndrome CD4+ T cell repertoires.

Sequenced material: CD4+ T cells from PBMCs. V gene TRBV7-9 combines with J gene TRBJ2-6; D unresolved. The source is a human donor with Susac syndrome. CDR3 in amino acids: CASSPSGGANVLTF. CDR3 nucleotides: TGTGCCAGCAGCCCCTCAGGTGGGGCCAACGTCCTGACTTTC. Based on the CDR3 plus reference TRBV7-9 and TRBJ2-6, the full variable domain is DTGVSQNPRHKITKRGQNVTFRCDPISEHNRLYWYRQTLGQGPEFLTYFQNEAQLEKSRLLSDRFSAERPKGSFSTLEIQRTEQGDSAMYLCASSPSGGANVLTFGAGSRLTVL.